This is a list of T cell receptor beta chains from one sample in a study of T cells expressing NK-cell markers. TCRdb re-called the 5' RACE reads and gives one entry per CDR3 protein, without DNA. There are about 390,000 distinct CDR3 sequences in the sample, with over 8.5% held by the top ten. Sequences were obtained from blood T cells: a sorted CD56 or NKG2C T cell subset, CD4+ or CD8+ T cells, or bulk PBMC T cells (not recorded which). The source of these receptors is a woman in her fifties or sixties in good health. CDR3s include the opening cysteine and the closing phenylalanine or tryptophan. Fields, in order: J gene, V gene, CDR3 protein.

TRBJ2-5 | TRBV12-3/TRBV12-4 | CASSSGGRETQYF
TRBJ2-1 | TRBV18 | CASSPRVSGPSYNEQFF
TRBJ2-1 | TRBV7-6 | CASSISGFGGSDSYNEQFF
TRBJ2-1 | TRBV20-1 | CSSKPPVQRDYGGSYNEQFF
TRBJ2-1 | TRBV12-3/TRBV12-4 | CASSSRSGRARGRDEQFF
TRBJ2-1 | TRBV24-1 | CATSARQRPTYNEQFF
TRBJ1-1 | TRBV30 | CAWSVGYGNTEAFF
TRBJ2-1 | TRBV10-3 | CATLPWGTGNNEQFF
TRBJ2-7 | TRBV4-1 | CASSLLWRAEYEQYF
TRBJ1-1 | TRBV6-2/TRBV6-3 | CASSYLATEAFF
TRBJ2-1 | TRBV19 | CASSLAGGSSSYNEQFF
TRBJ1-1 | TRBV9 | CASSSGLDTEAFF
TRBJ2-7 | TRBV18 | CASSPPNNVGQYF
TRBJ2-7 | TRBV9 | CASSVSSSSGGPYEQYF
TRBJ2-7 | TRBV19 | CASSGGGHNYEQYF
TRBJ2-7 | TRBV4-1 | CASSQGGGSSYEQYF
TRBJ2-2 | TRBV5-1 | CASNQGNTGELFF
TRBJ2-7 | TRBV5-1 | CASSKQGQGISYEQYF
TRBJ2-5 | TRBV18 | CASSYKAAETQYF
TRBJ2-7 | TRBV27 | CASSLTDQNYEQYF
TRBJ2-1 | TRBV28 | CASSFNRQASSYNEQFF
TRBJ2-1 | TRBV24-1 | CATSGSGSYNEQFF
TRBJ2-1 | TRBV7-2 | CASSYPGSRNEQFF
TRBJ2-2 | TRBV29-1 | CSVQREGLGELFF
TRBJ2-2 | TRBV5-1 | CASSWSGSDGELFF
TRBJ2-5 | TRBV5-1 | CASSLLSGGAETQYF
TRBJ2-6 | TRBV5-1 | CASSLLPGSSGANVLTF
TRBJ2-5 | TRBV5-6 | CASSFGSGSEETQYF
TRBJ2-2 | TRBV29-1 | CSVVGQNTGELFF
TRBJ2-7 | TRBV7-3 | CASSSTGYEQYF
TRBJ2-3 | TRBV11-2 | CASSLEGLAEQYF
TRBJ2-3 | TRBV27 | CASSLTLAGMDTQYF
TRBJ2-3 | TRBV7-8 | CASSQRGDTQYF
TRBJ1-1 | TRBV29-1 | CSVSLSGLAAFF
TRBJ1-1 | TRBV4-1 | CASSQGAGVNNTEAFF
TRBJ2-1 | TRBV24-1 | CATSLETPYNPQFF
TRBJ1-1 | TRBV3-1 | CASRETGDRTEAFF
TRBJ1-1 | TRBV12-3/TRBV12-4 | CASTISGTGNTEAFF
TRBJ1-3 | TRBV11-2 | CASSSRDRVGNTIYF